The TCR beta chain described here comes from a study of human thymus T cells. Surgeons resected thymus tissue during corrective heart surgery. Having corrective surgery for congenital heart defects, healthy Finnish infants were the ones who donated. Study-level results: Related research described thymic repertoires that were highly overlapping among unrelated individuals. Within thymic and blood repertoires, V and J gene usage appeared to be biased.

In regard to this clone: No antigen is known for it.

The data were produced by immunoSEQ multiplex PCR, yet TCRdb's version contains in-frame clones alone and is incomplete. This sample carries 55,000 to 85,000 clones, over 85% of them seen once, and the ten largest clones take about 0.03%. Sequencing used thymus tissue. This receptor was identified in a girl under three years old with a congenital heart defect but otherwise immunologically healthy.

For the CDR3, the DNA is TGCAGCGTTTTGGCCCCCTGGGGGGGTACGAACTATGGCTACACCTTC. This gives the protein CSVLAPWGGTNYGYTF. This rearrangement joins TRBV29-1 to TRBJ1-2; tentative D call: TRBD1 (5 bases). Germline CDR1 is SQVTM and CDR2 is ANQGSEA. CDR3 length equals 16 residues. V lost 5 bases to trimming and J lost 2 bases, with 21 bases between them.